The 2 T cell receptor beta chains presented below share a single source sample, sequenced in a study of cytomegalovirus exposure and HLA in healthy donors. The method was immunoSEQ multiplex PCR; TCRdb's version includes in-frame clones alone and lacks a portion of them. The data contain under 250,000 clones, around 78% of them seen just once; the ten biggest clones take up roughly 5.4%. What was sequenced was PBMCs. The receptors were sampled from a woman aged 18-29 years in good health and CMV-seronegative.

The rearrangement links TRBV28 to TRBJ1-1; D is ambiguous. Germline V gives CDR1 MDHEN, CDR2 SYDVKM. V lost 1 base and J lost 8, with 11 bases in between. The CDR3 spans 13 residues. CDR3 DNA sequence: TGTGCCAGCAGTTTATCTTATGCCGCCGAAGCTTTCTTT. Translated, it gives CASSLSYAAEAFF.

This clone showed up just a few times. Other nucleotide sequences in the sample specify the same CDR3. This rearrangement joins TRBV5-1 to TRBJ1-2; D remains unclear. Germline assignment: CDR1 SGHRS and CDR2 YFSETQ. This CDR3 is built from 11 residues. Trimming cost V 2 bases and J 5 bases, with 4 bases left between them. For the CDR3, the DNA is TGCGCCAGCAGCTTAGGGTATGGCTACACCTTC. Its translation: CASSLGYGYTF.